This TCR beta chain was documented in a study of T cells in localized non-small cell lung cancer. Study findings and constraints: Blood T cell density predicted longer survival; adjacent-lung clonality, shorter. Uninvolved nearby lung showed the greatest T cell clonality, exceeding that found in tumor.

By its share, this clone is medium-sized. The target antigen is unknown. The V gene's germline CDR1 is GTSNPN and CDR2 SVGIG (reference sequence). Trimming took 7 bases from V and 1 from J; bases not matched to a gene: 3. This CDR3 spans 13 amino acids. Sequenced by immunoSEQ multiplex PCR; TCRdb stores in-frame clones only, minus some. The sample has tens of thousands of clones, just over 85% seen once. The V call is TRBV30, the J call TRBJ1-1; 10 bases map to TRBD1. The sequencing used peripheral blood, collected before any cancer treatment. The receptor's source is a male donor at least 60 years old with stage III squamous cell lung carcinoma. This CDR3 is CAFRQGANTEAFF. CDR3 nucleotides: TGTGCCTTTAGACAGGGGGCGAACACTGAAGCTTTCTTT. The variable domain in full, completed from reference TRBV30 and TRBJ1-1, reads SQTIHQWPATLVQPVGSPLSLECTVEGTSNPNLYWYRQAAGRGLQLLFYSVGIGQISSEVPQNLSASRPQDRQFILSSKKLLLSDSGFYLCAFRQGANTEAFFGQGTRLTVV.